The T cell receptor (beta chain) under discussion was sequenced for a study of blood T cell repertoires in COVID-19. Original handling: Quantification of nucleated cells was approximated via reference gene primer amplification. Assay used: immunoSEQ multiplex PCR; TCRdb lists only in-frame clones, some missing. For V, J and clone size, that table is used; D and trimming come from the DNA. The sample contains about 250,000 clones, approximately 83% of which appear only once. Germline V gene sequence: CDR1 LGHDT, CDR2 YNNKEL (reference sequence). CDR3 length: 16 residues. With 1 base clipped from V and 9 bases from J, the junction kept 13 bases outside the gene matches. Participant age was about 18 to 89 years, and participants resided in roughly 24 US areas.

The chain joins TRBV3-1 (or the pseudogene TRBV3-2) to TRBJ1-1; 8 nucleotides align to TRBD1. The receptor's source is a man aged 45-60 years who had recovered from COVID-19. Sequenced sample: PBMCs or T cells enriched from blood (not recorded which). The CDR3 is CASSQVIGQGIGKAFF. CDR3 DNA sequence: TGTGCCAGCAGCCAAGTCATTGGACAGGGTATTGGGAAAGCTTTCTTT.